The clone carrying this T cell receptor beta chain was counted a single time. These data originate in a study of blood T cell repertoires in COVID-19. Trimming left V 1 base short and J 2 bases short, with 11 bases between. Germline CDR1 SGHRS, CDR2 YFSETQ. The CDR3 is made up of 15 amino acids. TCRdb keeps only in-frame clones here, not all; method: immunoSEQ multiplex PCR. Of hundreds of thousands of clones in the sample, 85% to 90% were seen once. This chain uses TRBV5-1 with TRBJ2-3; D call uncertain. The receptor was isolated from a man between 65 and 79 years old with acute or convalescent COVID-19. The sequenced sample was peripheral blood. The CDR3 sequence: CASSLFPSSTDTQYF. The CDR3, as DNA: TGCGCCAGCAGCTTGTTCCCTTCCTCCACAGATACGCAGTATTTT. The whole variable domain, remainder taken from reference TRBV5-1 and TRBJ2-3, is KAGVTQTPRYLIKTRGQQVTLSCSPISGHRSVSWYQQTPGQGLQFLFEYFSETQRNKGNFPGRFSGRQFSNSRSEMNVSTLELGDSALYLCASSLFPSSTDTQYFGPGTRLTVL.